These 25 T cell receptor beta chains came from one sample sequenced in a study of shared clonotypes between healthy human individuals. Using immunoSEQ multiplex PCR, the repertoire was profiled, and TCRdb retains in-frame clones only, with some absent. This sample carries approximately 740,000 clones, about 74% of them seen once, and the ten largest clones take about 1.7%. The sample taken for sequencing was memory CD4+ T cells sorted from blood. Noted subset: CD45RA-negative fraction. All receptors come from a woman aged 30 to 39 in good health.

A word on this clone: The same CDR3 is also encoded by other DNA sequences in this sample. The chain has TRBV5-1 and TRBJ2-7, with D tentatively TRBD1 (6 bases). Germline V lookup: CDR1 SGHRS, CDR2 YFSETQ. The ends were cut back, 0 bases at V and 1 base at J, with 8 bases in the middle. There are 14 residues in the CDR3. The CDR3 is CASSLGGRSYEQYF. The CDR3 DNA sequence: TGCGCCAGCAGCTTGGGGGGGCGGTCCTACGAGCAGTACTTC.

This clone was found a few times. V is TRBV19 and J is TRBJ2-2, with a weak D call TRBD2 (6 bases). V was pared by 3 bases and J by 7 bases, with 18 bases between. Germline assignment: CDR1 LNHDA and CDR2 SQIVND (reference sequence). The CDR3 sequence is 16 residues long. The CDR3 loop reads CASSIGGGGRGGELFF. DNA for the CDR3: TGTGCCAGTAGTATCGGAGGTGGAGGGAGAGGCGGGGAGCTGTTTTTT.

The rearrangement joins TRBV2 to TRBJ2-7; weak D call: TRBD2 (6 bases). The germline V gene encodes CDR1 SNHLY and CDR2 FYNNEI. The CDR3 totals 11 residues. V gave up 7 bases and J gave up 5 bases, with 9 bases separating them. CDR3 nucleotide sequence: TGTGCCAGCAAGGAGGGCCACGAGCAGTACTTC. Its protein is CASKEGHEQYF.

This chain links TRBV11-2 with TRBJ2-1; D possibly corresponds to TRBD1 (6 bases). Germline lookup yields CDR1 SGHAT and CDR2 FQNNGV. Trimming stripped 4 bases from V and 8 bases from J, with 24 bases between. This CDR3 spans 17 amino acids. CDR3 in DNA: TGTGCCAGCAGCTCCAGCCCTACAGGGAGAGTTGGCGATGAGCAGTTCTTC. This codes for CASSSSPTGRVGDEQFF.

This chain links TRBV5-5 with TRBJ2-5, with a tentative D call TRBD1 (6 bases). Trimming removed 3 bases at V and 5 bases at J, with 17 bases between. The CDR3 covers 15 residues. Per germline, CDR1 SGHKS and CDR2 YYEKEE (reference sequence). In nucleotides, the CDR3 is TGTGCCAGCAGCTCGACAGGACCTCACGGGGAGACCCAGTACTTC. Encoded protein: CASSSTGPHGETQYF.

Worth noting for this clone: A much more abundant neighbour one base away suggests this may be a read error. The chain has TRBV7-3 and TRBJ1-5; D is unresolved. The CDR3 runs 13 residues. Trimming removed 4 bases from V and 5 bases from J, with 9 bases in between. The V gene's germline CDR1 is SGHTA and CDR2 FQGTGA. This CDR3 is CASSSQRDQPQHF. The CDR3 bases are TGTGCCAGCAGCTCCCAGAGGGATCAGCCCCAGCATTTT.

V usage is TRBV6-6 and J usage is TRBJ1-3; D perhaps matches TRBD1 (6 bases). Looked up from germline, CDR1 is MNHNY and CDR2 is SVGAGI (reference sequence). Trimming took 6 bases from V and 0 from J, leaving 12 bases between them. The CDR3 consists of 15 residues. The CDR3 is CASRLGGNSGNTIYF. The CDR3, as DNA: TGTGCCAGCAGGCTAGGGGGGAACTCTGGAAACACCATATATTTT.

This chain links TRBV11-2 with TRBJ2-6, with 11 bases identical to TRBD2. Looked up from germline, CDR1 is SGHAT and CDR2 is FQNNGV. The J segment lost 1 base and the V segment lost 5 bases, leaving 7 bases of the junction unmatched. The CDR3 contains 18 residues. CDR3 loop: CASSPRLAGPSGANVLTF. The DNA for the CDR3 is TGTGCCAGCAGCCCGCGACTAGCGGGACCTTCTGGGGCCAACGTCCTGACTTTC.

The chain joins TRBV11-3 to TRBJ2-5, with 8 bases that match TRBD1. Germline V gene data show CDR1 as SGHNT and CDR2 as YENEEA. The V segment lost 5 bases and the J segment 5 bases; nucleotides outside the gene matches: 1. The CDR3 spans 12 residues. This CDR3 reads CASSRDRETQYF. As DNA, the CDR3 is TGTGCCAGCAGCCGGGACAGGGAGACCCAGTACTTC. Supplemented by reference TRBV11-3 and TRBJ2-5, the full variable domain reads EAGVVQSPRYKIIEKKQPVAFWCNPISGHNTLYWYLQNLGQGPELLIRYENEEAVDDSQLPKDRFSAERLKGVDSTLKIQPAELGDSAVYLCASSRDRETQYFGPGTRLLVL.

J is TRBJ2-7 and V is TRBV6-1, with TRBD2 as a possible D gene (5 bases). Germline assignment: CDR1 MNHNS and CDR2 SASEGT. This CDR3 is built from 13 residues. V lost 4 bases, J lost 3 bases, and 10 bases lay in between. The CDR3 sequence: CASSVLGGYEQYF. CDR3 DNA sequence: TGTGCCAGCAGTGTTCTAGGAGGCTACGAGCAGTACTTC.

The chain uses TRBV11-2 and TRBJ2-1, with 8 bases matching TRBD2. The CDR3 is made up of 15 amino acids. The trim removed 1 base at V and 4 bases at J, leaving 3 bases unmatched. Per the germline V gene, CDR1 is SGHAT and CDR2 is FQNNGV. The CDR3 loop reads CASSLVAGTYNEQFF. For the CDR3, the DNA is TGTGCCAGCAGCTTAGTAGCGGGGACTTACAATGAGCAGTTCTTC.

This chain links TRBV6-1 with TRBJ2-5; no clear D gene. V was clipped by 2 bases and J by 1 base, with 11 bases between them. The germline V gene encodes CDR1 MNHNS and CDR2 SASEGT. This CDR3 contains 15 residues. CDR3 nucleotide sequence: TGTGCCAGCAGTGAAATCATGAGACCCCAAGAGACCCAGTACTTC. Protein: CASSEIMRPQETQYF.

This clone was seen a handful of times. The chain recombines TRBV4-1 with TRBJ2-6; D gene uncertain. V was cut by 2 bases and J by 2 bases, with 10 bases left in between. In germline, CDR1 is MGHRA, CDR2 YSYEKL. The CDR3 extends over 16 amino acids. The CDR3 DNA follows: TGCGCCAGCAGCCAACAGATGGGGACTGGGGCCAACGTCCTGACTTTC. Encoded protein: CASSQQMGTGANVLTF.

This chain joins TRBV19 and TRBJ2-1, with D perhaps assigned TRBD1 or TRBD2 (6 bases each). V shed 3 bases and J shed 8 bases, with 14 bases lying between them. The CDR3 length is 14 residues. Germline-derived CDR1 and CDR2 are LNHDA and SQIVND (reference sequence). For the CDR3, the DNA is TGTGCCAGTAGTATCGGGGGCGAATTCGATGAGCAGTTCTTC. This sequence encodes CASSIGGEFDEQFF.

V usage is TRBV5-4 and J usage is TRBJ2-7; 12 bases match TRBD2. The CDR3 loop spans 15 amino acids. CDR1 and CDR2 from the germline V gene are SGHNT and YYREEE (reference sequence). Unmatched junction bases numbered 8, after V lost 4 bases and J lost 6 bases. The CDR3: CASSPGLAGTREQYF. The CDR3 nucleotides are TGTGCCAGCAGCCCAGGACTAGCGGGAACTCGCGAGCAGTACTTC.

This clone was counted at least ten times. V and J are TRBV5-1 and TRBJ2-2; no firm D call. The CDR3 is 14 amino acids. Germline CDR1 and CDR2: SGHRS and YFSETQ. Trimming took off 0 bases at V and 7 bases at J, with 10 bases between the two ends. CDR3: CASSLEGIGGELFF. The CDR3 coding sequence is TGCGCCAGCAGCTTGGAGGGAATCGGCGGGGAGCTGTTTTTT.

In nucleotides, the CDR3 is TGTGCCAGCGGAACCAGCGGGAGTATCACCGGGGAGCTGTTTTTT. As protein: CASGTSGSITGELFF. The chain links TRBV28 to TRBJ2-2, with 8 positions matching TRBD2. Germline V gene sequence: CDR1 MDHEN, CDR2 SYDVKM. The CDR3 spans 15 residues. After removal of 8 bases from V and 4 bases from J, the junction contained 9 bases not matched to a gene.

The genes are TRBV28 and TRBJ2-1; 12 nucleotides match TRBD2. Germline V gives CDR1 MDHEN, CDR2 SYDVKM. V dropped 2 bases and J dropped 6; count of bases not matched to a gene: 5. This CDR3 is 16 amino acids long. In DNA form, the CDR3 reads TGTGCCAGCAGTTTACTAGCGGGAGGGCAGAGCAATGAGCAGTTCTTC. This gives the protein CASSLLAGGQSNEQFF.

The rearrangement joins TRBV5-1 to TRBJ1-4; 10 bases are shared with TRBD1. The junction had 8 bases not matched to a gene; V was cut back by 4 bases and J by 8 bases. The germline V gene has CDR1 SGHRS and CDR2 YFSETQ. The CDR3 consists of 15 residues. The chain's CDR3 is CASSRLGTGDEKLFF. The CDR3 coding sequence is TGCGCCAGCAGCCGCCTCGGGACAGGGGACGAAAAACTGTTTTTT.

This chain connects TRBV30 to TRBJ2-2; 7 bases are shared with TRBD1. V gave up 8 bases and J gave up 0 bases; unmatched junction bases: 9. There are 15 residues in the CDR3. CDR1 and CDR2 from the germline V gene are GTSNPN and SVGIG (reference sequence). CDR3 amino acids: CAVRPGTANTGELFF. The DNA of the CDR3 is TGTGCCGTAAGGCCCGGGACAGCGAACACCGGGGAGCTGTTTTTT.

The V and J genes are TRBV19 and TRBJ2-5, with TRBD1 identical over 8 bases. Germline values: CDR1 LNHDA, CDR2 SQIVND (reference sequence). With 4 bases clipped from V and 2 bases from J, the junction kept 6 bases outside the gene matches. The CDR3 runs to 15 residues. For the CDR3, the DNA is TGTGCCAGTAGTAGCCCCGACAGGGGACAAGAGACCCAGTACTTC. Its translation is CASSSPDRGQETQYF.

The chain is built from TRBV28 and TRBJ1-6, with 7 bases lining up with TRBD1. CDR1 and CDR2 (germline): MDHEN, SYDVKM. The CDR3 spans 12 residues. After removal of 8 bases from V and 12 bases from J, the junction contained 7 bases not matched to a gene. The CDR3 sequence is CASRTGELPLHF. The CDR3 nucleotides are TGTGCCAGCCGAACAGGGGAGTTACCCCTCCACTTT.

The chain employs TRBV2 and TRBJ1-5; D gene ambiguous. The germline gives CDR1 SNHLY, CDR2 FYNNEI. CDR3 length: 14 amino acids. Trimming cost V 2 bases and J 0 bases, with 5 bases left between them. The CDR3 nucleotides read TGTGCCAGCAGTGAAAACCTTAGCAATCAGCCCCAGCATTTT. Translated, it gives CASSENLSNQPQHF.

V usage is TRBV6-6 and J usage is TRBJ2-2; 7 bases map to TRBD2. Per the germline V gene, CDR1 is MNHNY and CDR2 is SVGAGI (reference sequence). The V and J ends lost 6 bases and 1 base, in that order; junction bases with no gene match: 2. This CDR3 is 14 amino acids long. The CDR3 coding sequence is TGTGCCAGCAGAACTAGCGAGAACACCGGGGAGCTGTTTTTT. Translated: CASRTSENTGELFF.

The gene calls are TRBV29-1 and TRBJ2-5; 11 bases align to TRBD2. Per germline, CDR1 SQVTM and CDR2 ANQGSEA. V lost 4 bases and J lost 9; bases outside the gene matches: 13. The CDR3 covers 15 residues. The CDR3: CSVGLAGLVQGAQYF. CDR3 in DNA: TGCAGCGTTGGACTAGCGGGACTTGTTCAAGGGGCCCAGTACTTC. The full variable domain, its missing parts supplied by reference TRBV29-1 and TRBJ2-5, is SAVISQKPSRDICQRGTSLTIQCQVDSQVTMMFWYRQQPGQSLTLIATANQGSEATYESGFVIDKFPISRPNLTFSTLTVSNMSPEDSSIYLCSVGLAGLVQGAQYFGPGTRLLVL.